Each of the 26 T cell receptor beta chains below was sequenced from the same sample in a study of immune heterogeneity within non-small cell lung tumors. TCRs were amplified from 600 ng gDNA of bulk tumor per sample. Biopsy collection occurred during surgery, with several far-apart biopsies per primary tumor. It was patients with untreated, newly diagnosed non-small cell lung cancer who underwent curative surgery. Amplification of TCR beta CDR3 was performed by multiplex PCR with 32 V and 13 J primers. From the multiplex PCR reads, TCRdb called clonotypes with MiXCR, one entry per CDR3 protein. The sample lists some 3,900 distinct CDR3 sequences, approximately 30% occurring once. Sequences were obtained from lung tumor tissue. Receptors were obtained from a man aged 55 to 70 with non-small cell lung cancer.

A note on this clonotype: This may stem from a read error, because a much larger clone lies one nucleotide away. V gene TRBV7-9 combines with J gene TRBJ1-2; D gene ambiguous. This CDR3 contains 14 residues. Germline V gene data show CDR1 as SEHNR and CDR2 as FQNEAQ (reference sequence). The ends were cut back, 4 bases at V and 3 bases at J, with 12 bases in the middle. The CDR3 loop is CASSSSWADYGYTF. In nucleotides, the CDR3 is TGTGCCAGCAGCTCTAGCTGGGCCGACTATGGCTACACCTTC.

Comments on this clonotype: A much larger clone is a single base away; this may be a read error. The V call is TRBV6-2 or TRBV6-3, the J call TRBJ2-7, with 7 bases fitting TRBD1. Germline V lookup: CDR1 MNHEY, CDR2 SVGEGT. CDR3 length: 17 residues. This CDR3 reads CTSSYSLSHDRAYEQYF. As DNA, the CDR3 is TGTACCAGCAGTTACTCCCTCTCACATGACAGGGCGTACGAGCAGTACTTC.

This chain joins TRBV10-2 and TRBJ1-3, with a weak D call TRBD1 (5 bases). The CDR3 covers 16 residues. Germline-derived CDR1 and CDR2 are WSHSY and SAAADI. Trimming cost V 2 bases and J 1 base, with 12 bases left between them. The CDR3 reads CASSEEGRLSGNTIYF. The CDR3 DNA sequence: TGCGCCAGCAGTGAGGAGGGGCGTCTATCTGGAAACACCATATATTTT.

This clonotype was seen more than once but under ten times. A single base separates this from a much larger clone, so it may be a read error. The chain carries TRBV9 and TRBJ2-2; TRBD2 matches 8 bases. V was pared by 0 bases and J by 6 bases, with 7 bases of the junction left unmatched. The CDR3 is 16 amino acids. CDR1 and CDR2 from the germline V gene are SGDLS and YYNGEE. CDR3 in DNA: TGTGCCAGCAGCGTAGTGGGACTAGTGGGACCCGGGGAGCTGTTTTTT. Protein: CASSVVGLVGPGELFF.

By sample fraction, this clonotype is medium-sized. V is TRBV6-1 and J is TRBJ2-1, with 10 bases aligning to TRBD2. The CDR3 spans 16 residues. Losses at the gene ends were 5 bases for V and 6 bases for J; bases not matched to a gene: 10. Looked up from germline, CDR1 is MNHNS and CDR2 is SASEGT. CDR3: CASSFQLAGVSNEQFF. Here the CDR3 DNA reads TGTGCCAGCAGTTTTCAGCTAGCGGGAGTATCCAATGAGCAGTTCTTC.

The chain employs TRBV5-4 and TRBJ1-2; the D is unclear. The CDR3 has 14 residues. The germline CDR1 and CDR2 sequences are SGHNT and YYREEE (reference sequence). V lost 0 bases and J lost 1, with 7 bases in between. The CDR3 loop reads CASSLDGHNYGYTF. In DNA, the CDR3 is TGTGCCAGCAGCTTGGACGGTCATAACTATGGCTACACCTTC.

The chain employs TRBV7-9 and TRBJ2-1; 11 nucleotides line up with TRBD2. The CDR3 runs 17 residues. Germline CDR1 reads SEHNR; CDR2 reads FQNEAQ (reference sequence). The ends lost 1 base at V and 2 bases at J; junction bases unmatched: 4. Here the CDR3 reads CASSLGLAGYAYNEQFF. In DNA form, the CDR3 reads TGTGCCAGCAGCTTAGGACTAGCGGGATATGCCTACAATGAGCAGTTCTTC.

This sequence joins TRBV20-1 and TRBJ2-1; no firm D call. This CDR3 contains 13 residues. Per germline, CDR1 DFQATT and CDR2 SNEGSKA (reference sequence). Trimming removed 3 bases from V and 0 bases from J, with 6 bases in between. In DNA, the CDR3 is TGCAGTGCTAGGCTACGCTCCTACAATGAGCAGTTCTTC. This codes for CSARLRSYNEQFF.

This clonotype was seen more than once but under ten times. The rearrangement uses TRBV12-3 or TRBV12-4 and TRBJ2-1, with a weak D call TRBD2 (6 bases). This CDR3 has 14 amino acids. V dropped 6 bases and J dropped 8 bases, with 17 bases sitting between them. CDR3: CASRRRTGEHEQFF. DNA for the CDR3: TGTGCCAGCAGGCGCCGCACGGGGGAACATGAGCAGTTCTTC.

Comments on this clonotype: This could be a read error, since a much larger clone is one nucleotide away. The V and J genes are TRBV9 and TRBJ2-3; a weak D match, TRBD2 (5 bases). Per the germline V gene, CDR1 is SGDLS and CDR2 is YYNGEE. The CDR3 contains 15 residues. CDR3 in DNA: TGTGCCAGCAGCGAGGACCGACTTCGGGGAGATACGCATTATTTT. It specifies CASSEDRLRGDTHYF.

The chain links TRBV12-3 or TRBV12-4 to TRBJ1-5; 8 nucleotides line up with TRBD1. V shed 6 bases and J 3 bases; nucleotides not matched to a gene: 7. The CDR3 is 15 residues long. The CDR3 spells CASRGQGDDNQPQHF. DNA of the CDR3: TGTGCCAGCAGAGGACAGGGAGACGACAATCAGCCCCAGCATTTT.

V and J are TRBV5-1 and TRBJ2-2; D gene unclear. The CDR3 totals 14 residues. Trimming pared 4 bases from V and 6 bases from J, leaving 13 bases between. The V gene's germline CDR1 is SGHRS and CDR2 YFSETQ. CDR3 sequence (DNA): TGCGCCAGCAGCCCTCTTATGGACGCCGGGGAGCTGTTTTTT. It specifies CASSPLMDAGELFF. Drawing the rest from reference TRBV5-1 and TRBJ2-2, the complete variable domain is KAGVTQTPRYLIKTRGQQVTLSCSPISGHRSVSWYQQTPGQGLQFLFEYFSETQRNKGNFPGRFSGRQFSNSRSEMNVSTLELGDSALYLCASSPLMDAGELFFGEGSRLTVL.

The chain's CDR3 is CSAREGGWDGYTF. CDR3 nucleotides: TGCAGTGCTAGAGAGGGGGGTTGGGATGGCTACACCTTC. This chain links TRBV20-1 with TRBJ1-2; weak D call: TRBD1 (5 bases). Germline V gene lookup returns CDR1 DFQATT and CDR2 SNEGSKA (reference sequence). The V and J ends lost 0 bases and 6 bases respectively, with 11 bases between them. The CDR3 totals 13 residues.

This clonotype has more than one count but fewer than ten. The DNA of the CDR3 is TGTGCCAGCAGCCTGACAGAGGAAGAGCAGTACTTC. Its translation is CASSLTEEEQYF. The chain recombines TRBV5-8 with TRBJ2-7; D may be TRBD1 (5 bases). The CDR3 sequence is 12 residues long. Germline loops: CDR1 SGHTS, CDR2 YDEGEE. Trimming pared 4 bases from V and 7 bases from J, leaving 12 bases between.

Here the CDR3 reads CASSRTGDANTEAFF. CDR3 bases: TGCGCCAGCAGCCGCACAGGGGACGCGAACACTGAAGCTTTCTTT. The J gene is TRBJ1-1, the V gene TRBV4-1, with 7 nucleotides matching TRBD1. The junction had 6 bases not matched to a gene; V was cut back by 4 bases and J by 1 base. Germline loops: CDR1 MGHRA, CDR2 YSYEKL. The CDR3 has 15 residues.

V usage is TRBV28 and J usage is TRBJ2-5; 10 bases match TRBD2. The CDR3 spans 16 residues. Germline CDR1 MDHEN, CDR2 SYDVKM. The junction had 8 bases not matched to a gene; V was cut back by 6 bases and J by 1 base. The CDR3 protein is CASSPLIAGGQETQYF. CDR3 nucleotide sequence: TGTGCCAGCAGCCCTCTCATAGCGGGAGGCCAAGAGACCCAGTACTTC.

The CDR3 spells CASSLASPATEAFF. For the CDR3, the DNA is TGCGCCAGCAGCTTGGCCAGTCCGGCCACTGAAGCTTTCTTT. This chain links TRBV5-1 with TRBJ1-1, with D unclear. Germline CDR1 and CDR2: SGHRS and YFSETQ. V lost 0 bases, J lost 4 bases, and 10 bases lay in between. CDR3 length: 14 amino acids.

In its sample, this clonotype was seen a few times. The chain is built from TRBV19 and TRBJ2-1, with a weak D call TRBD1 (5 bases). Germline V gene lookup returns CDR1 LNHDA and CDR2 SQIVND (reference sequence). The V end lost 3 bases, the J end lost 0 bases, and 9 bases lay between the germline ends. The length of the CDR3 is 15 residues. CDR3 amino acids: CASSIQTASYNEQFF. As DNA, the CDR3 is TGTGCCAGTAGTATTCAGACAGCCTCCTACAATGAGCAGTTCTTC.

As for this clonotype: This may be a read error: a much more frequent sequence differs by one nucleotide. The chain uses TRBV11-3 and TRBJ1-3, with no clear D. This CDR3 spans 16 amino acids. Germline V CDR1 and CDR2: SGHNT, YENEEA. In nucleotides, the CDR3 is TGTGCCAGCAGCCCCAGAGGCAGACGCTCTGGAAACATCATATATTTT. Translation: CASSPRGRRSGNIIYF.

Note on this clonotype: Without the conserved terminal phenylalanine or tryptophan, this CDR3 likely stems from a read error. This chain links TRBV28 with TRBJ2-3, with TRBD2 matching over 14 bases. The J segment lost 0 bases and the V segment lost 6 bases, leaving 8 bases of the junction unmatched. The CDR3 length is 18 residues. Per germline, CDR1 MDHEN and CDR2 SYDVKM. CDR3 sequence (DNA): TGTGCCAGCAGACTACCCGGGACTAGCGGGAGAAGCACAGATACGCAGTATTCT. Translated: CASRLPGTSGRSTDTQYS.

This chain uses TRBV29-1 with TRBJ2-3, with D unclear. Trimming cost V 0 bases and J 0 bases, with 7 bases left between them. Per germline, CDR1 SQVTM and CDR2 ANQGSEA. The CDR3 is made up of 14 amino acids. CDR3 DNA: TGCAGCGTTGAAGATCTAGGCAGCACAGATACGCAGTATTTT. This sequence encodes CSVEDLGSTDTQYF.

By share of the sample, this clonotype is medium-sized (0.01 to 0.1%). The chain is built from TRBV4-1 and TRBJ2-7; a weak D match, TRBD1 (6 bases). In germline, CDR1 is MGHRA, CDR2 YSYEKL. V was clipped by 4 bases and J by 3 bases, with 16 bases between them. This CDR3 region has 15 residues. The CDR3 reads CASSLSGHPNYEQYF. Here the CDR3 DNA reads TGCGCCAGCAGCCTCTCGGGACATCCCAACTACGAGCAGTACTTC.

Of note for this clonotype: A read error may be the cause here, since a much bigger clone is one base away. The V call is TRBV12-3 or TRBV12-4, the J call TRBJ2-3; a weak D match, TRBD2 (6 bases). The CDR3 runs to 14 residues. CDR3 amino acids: CASSLGRAIDTKYF. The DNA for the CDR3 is TGTGCCAGCAGTCTCGGGAGAGCGATAGATACGAAGTATTTT.

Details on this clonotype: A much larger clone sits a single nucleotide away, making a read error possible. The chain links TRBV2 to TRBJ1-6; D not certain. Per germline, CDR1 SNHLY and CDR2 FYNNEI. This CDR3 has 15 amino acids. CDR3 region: CASGTRSSYNSHLHF. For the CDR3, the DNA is TGTGCCAGTGGAACTAGGAGCTCCTATAATTCACACCTCCACTTT. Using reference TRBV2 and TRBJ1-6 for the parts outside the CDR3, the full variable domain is EPEVTQTPSHQVTQMGQEVILRCVPISNHLYFYWYRQILGQKVEFLVSFYNNEISEKSEIFDDQFSVERPDGSNFTLKIRSTKLEDSAMYFCASGTRSSYNSHLHFGNGTRLTVT.

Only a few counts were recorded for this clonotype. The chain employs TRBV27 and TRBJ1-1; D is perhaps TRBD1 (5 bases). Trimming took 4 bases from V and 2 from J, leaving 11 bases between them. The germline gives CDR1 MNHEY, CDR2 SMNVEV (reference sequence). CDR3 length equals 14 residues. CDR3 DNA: TGTGCCAGCAGTTCTAGGGGCCAAAACACTGAAGCTTTCTTT. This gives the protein CASSSRGQNTEAFF.

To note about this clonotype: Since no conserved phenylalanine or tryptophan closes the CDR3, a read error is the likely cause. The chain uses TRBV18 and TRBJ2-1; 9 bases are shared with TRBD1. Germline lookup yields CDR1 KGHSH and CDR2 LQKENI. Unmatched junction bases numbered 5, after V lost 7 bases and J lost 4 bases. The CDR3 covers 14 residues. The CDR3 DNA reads TGTGCCAGCTTTCCGGGACAGGGATACAATGAGCAGTTCTCC. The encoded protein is CASFPGQGYNEQFS.